A single sample gave rise to the 2 T cell receptor beta chains below, sequenced in a study of blood T cell repertoires in COVID-19. The assay was immunoSEQ multiplex PCR, and TCRdb's table has in-frame clones only and misses some. This sample has roughly 310,000 clones, with approximately 88% found just once. Sequenced sample: peripheral blood. These receptors came from a woman aged 45-59 years with active or convalescent COVID-19.

V is TRBV4-1 and J is TRBJ2-3, with 16 nucleotides matching TRBD2. Germline lookup yields CDR1 MGHRA and CDR2 YSYEKL. There are 19 residues in the CDR3. Trimming took 4 bases from V and 0 from J; bases not matched to a gene: 7. In nucleotides, the CDR3 is TGCGCCAGCAGCCTCGCTGGGACTAGCGGGGGGGCTAGCACAGATACGCAGTATTTT. This sequence encodes CASSLAGTSGGASTDTQYF.

The rearrangement joins TRBV5-6 to TRBJ1-2; TRBD1 aligns across 7 bases. V gave up 4 bases and J gave up 8 bases; unmatched junction bases: 14. CDR3 length: 15 residues. Germline-derived CDR1 and CDR2 are SGHDT and YYEEEE. The CDR3 here is CASSLLDRNVQGYTF. CDR3 in DNA: TGTGCCAGCAGCCTCCTGGACAGGAATGTCCAAGGCTACACCTTC.